A selection of T cell receptor beta chains follows, all from one sample in a study of OX40 agonist ivuxolimab in advanced cancers. Only in-frame clones appear in the TCRdb table, and some are missing; sequencing was by immunoSEQ multiplex PCR. The table shows more than 9,500 clones, with 65% to 75% occurring only once. Source: CD4+ or CD8+ T cells sorted from blood, taken in a trial of the OX40 agonist ivuxolimab. The receptors come from an adult with an advanced solid tumor such as melanoma, head and neck, liver or kidney cancer. Both conserved end residues are part of each CDR3. Each record gives: D gene, J gene, V gene, CDR3 protein. D genes are given only for firm matches.

TRBD2	TRBJ2-7	TRBV9	CASSETSGSYEQYF
.	TRBJ2-2	TRBV7-8	CASSSGQSALAGELFF
TRBD1	TRBJ1-4	TRBV18	CASSPNRGLPNEKLFF
.	TRBJ2-1	TRBV4-1	CASSMTRVSSYNEQFF
TRBD2	TRBJ2-7	TRBV11-2	CASSELAEEQYF
.	TRBJ2-7	TRBV28	CASSFPGDEQYF
.	TRBJ2-7	TRBV28	CASSFYRDEQYF
.	TRBJ1-1	TRBV28	CASRPMLGEAFF
.	TRBJ1-5	TRBV19	CASSMGFEGSNQPQHF
.	TRBJ2-7	TRBV6-6	CASSYVPGSDEQYF
TRBD1	TRBJ2-2	TRBV28	CASSQGGRDTGELFF
.	TRBJ2-5	TRBV2	CASSLSLAVDQETQYF
.	TRBJ2-5	TRBV7-8	CASSLKVLLVETQYF
.	TRBJ2-1	TRBV5-6	CASSLGPGSYNEQFF
.	TRBJ2-3	TRBV16	CASSQSITSTDTQYF
TRBD1	TRBJ2-5	TRBV7-9	CASSTRDRVEETQYF
TRBD1	TRBJ2-7	TRBV11-2	CASSEIGQGPLTYEQYF
.	TRBJ2-7	TRBV11-2	CASSADVSYEQYF
.	TRBJ2-2	TRBV10-3	CAISILAEFTGELFF
.	TRBJ2-3	TRBV11-2	CASSLEDLSDTQYF
TRBD2	TRBJ2-1	TRBV5-6	CASSWGTSGYNEQFF
TRBD1	TRBJ1-2	TRBV5-1	CASSLSGGNGYTF
TRBD2	TRBJ2-7	TRBV29-1	CSVLAGDSHEQYF
.	TRBJ2-7	TRBV7-6	CASSLVLGDSYEQYF
.	TRBJ2-2	TRBV2	CASLGQTSNTGELFF
TRBD2	TRBJ2-7	TRBV28	CASSPSGGISYEQYF
TRBD1	TRBJ1-5	TRBV10-1	CASRTGTGDNQPQHF
TRBD1	TRBJ2-3	TRBV7-9	CASSPRTGGADTQYF
.	TRBJ2-5	TRBV9	CASSVDGGVDQETQYF